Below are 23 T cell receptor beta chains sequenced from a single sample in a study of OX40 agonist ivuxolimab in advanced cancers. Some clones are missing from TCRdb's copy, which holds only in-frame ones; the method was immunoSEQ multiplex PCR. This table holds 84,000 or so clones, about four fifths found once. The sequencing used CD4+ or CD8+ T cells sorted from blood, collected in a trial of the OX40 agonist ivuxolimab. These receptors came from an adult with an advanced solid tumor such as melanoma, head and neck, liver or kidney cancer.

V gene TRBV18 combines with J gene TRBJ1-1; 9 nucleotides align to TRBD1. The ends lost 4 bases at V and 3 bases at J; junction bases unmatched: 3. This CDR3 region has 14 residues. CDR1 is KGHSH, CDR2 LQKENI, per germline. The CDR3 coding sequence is TGTGCCAGCTCACTGGGACAGGGTGACACTGAAGCTTTCTTT. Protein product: CASSLGQGDTEAFF.

The CDR3: CASVTGGREDQPQHF. The DNA for the CDR3 is TGTGCTAGTGTCACCGGGGGCAGGGAGGATCAGCCCCAGCATTTT. The rearrangement joins TRBV12-5 to TRBJ1-5; maybe TRBD1 (6 bases). Germline V CDR1 and CDR2: LGHNT, FRNRAP. The V end was cut by 7 bases, the J end by 5 bases, with 18 bases between. The CDR3 totals 15 residues.

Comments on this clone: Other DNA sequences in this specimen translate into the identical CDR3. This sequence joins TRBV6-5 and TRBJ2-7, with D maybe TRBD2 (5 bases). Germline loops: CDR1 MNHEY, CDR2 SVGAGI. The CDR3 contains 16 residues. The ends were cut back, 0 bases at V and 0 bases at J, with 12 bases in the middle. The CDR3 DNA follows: TGTGCCAGCAGTTACTCTGGCGGGTTTAGCTCCTACGAGCAGTACTTC. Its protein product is CASSYSGGFSSYEQYF.

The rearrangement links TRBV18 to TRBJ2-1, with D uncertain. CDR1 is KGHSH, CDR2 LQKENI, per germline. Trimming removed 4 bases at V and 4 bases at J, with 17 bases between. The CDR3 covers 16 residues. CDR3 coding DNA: TGTGCCAGCTCACTTAGTGTAGGGCCCTTGTACAATGAGCAGTTCTTC. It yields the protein CASSLSVGPLYNEQFF.

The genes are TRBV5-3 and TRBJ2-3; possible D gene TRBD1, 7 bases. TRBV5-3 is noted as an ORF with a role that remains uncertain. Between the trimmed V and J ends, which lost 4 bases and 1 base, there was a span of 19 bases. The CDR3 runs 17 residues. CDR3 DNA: TGTGCCAGAAGCGGGAGGATACGGGACAGTTGCACAGATACGCAGTATTTT. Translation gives CARSGRIRDSCTDTQYF.

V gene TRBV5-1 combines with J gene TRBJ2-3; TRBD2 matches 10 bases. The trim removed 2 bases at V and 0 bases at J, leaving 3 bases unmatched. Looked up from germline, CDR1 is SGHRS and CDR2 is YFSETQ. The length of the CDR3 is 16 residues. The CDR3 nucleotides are TGCGCCAGCAGCTTAATAGCGGGGGGAAGCACAGATACGCAGTATTTT. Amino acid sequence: CASSLIAGGSTDTQYF. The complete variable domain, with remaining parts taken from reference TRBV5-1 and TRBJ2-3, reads KAGVTQTPRYLIKTRGQQVTLSCSPISGHRSVSWYQQTPGQGLQFLFEYFSETQRNKGNFPGRFSGRQFSNSRSEMNVSTLELGDSALYLCASSLIAGGSTDTQYFGPGTRLTVL.

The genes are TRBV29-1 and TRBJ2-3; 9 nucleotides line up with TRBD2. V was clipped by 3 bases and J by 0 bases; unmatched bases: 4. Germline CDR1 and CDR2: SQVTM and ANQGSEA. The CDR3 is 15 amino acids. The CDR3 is CSVDRLAVSTDTQYF. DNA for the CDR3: TGCAGCGTTGACCGACTAGCGGTAAGCACAGATACGCAGTATTTT.

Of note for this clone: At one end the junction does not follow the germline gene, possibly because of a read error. CDR3 DNA: TGTGCCAGCAGTCAATCCGCCCGTGGGGACGGGTTT. Translated, it gives CASSQSARGDGF. The V gene is TRBV28, the J gene TRBJ1-1, with a possible D match to TRBD1 (5 bases). The CDR3 is made up of 12 amino acids. The V gene's germline CDR1 is MDHEN and CDR2 SYDVKM.

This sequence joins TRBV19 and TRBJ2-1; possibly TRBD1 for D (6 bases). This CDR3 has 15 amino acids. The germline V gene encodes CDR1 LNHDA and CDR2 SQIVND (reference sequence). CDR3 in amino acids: CGTGTGRGDRNEQFF. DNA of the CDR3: TGTGGGACGGGCACCGGCAGGGGAGACCGTAATGAGCAGTTCTTC.

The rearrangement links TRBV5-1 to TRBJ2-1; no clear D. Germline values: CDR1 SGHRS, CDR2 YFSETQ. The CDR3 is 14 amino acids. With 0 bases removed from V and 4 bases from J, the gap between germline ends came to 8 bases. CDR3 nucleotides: TGCGCCAGCAGCTTGGGTACTGGTTACAATGAGCAGTTCTTC. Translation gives CASSLGTGYNEQFF. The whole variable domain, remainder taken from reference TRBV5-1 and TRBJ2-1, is KAGVTQTPRYLIKTRGQQVTLSCSPISGHRSVSWYQQTPGQGLQFLFEYFSETQRNKGNFPGRFSGRQFSNSRSEMNVSTLELGDSALYLCASSLGTGYNEQFFGPGTRLTVL.

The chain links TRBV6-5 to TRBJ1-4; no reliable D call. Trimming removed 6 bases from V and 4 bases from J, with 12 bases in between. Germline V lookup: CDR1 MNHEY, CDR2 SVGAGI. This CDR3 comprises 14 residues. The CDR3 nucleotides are TGTGCCAGCAGCCTAGGACTTAATAATGAAAAACTGTTTTTT. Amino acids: CASSLGLNNEKLFF.

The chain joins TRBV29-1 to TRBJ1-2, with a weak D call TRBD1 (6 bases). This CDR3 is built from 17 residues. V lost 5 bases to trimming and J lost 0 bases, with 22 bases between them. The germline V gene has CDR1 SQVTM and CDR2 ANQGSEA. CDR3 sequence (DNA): TGCAGCGTTTCCCTAACCCGCCAACAGGGAGCTAACTATGGCTACACCTTC. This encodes CSVSLTRQQGANYGYTF. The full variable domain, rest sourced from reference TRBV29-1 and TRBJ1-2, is SAVISQKPSRDICQRGTSLTIQCQVDSQVTMMFWYRQQPGQSLTLIATANQGSEATYESGFVIDKFPISRPNLTFSTLTVSNMSPEDSSIYLCSVSLTRQQGANYGYTFGSGTRLTVV.

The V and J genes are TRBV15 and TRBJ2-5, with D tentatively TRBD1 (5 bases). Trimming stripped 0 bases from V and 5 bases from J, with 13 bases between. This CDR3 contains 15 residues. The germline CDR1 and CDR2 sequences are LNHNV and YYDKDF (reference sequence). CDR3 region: CATSRDGAGLETQYF. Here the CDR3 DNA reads TGTGCCACCAGCAGAGATGGGGCAGGGTTGGAGACCCAGTACTTC.

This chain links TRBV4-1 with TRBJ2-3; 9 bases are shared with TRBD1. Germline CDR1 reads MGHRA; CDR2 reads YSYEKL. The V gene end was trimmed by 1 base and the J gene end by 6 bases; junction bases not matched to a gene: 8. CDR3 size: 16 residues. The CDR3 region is CASSQAGDRVYDTQYF. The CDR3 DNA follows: TGCGCCAGCAGCCAAGCCGGGGACAGGGTGTACGATACGCAGTATTTT.

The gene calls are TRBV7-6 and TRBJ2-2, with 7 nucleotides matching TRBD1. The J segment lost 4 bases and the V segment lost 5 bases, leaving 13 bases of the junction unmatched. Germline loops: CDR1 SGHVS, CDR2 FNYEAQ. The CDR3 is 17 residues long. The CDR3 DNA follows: TGTGCCAGCAGCGAATTCCCGAGAACAGGGGTCACCGGGGAGCTGTTTTTT. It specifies CASSEFPRTGVTGELFF. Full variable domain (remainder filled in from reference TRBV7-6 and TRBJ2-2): GAGVSQSPRYKVTKRGQDVALRCDPISGHVSLYWYRQALGQGPEFLTYFNYEAQQDKSGLPNDRFSAERPEGSISTLTIQRTEQRDSAMYRCASSEFPRTGVTGELFFGEGSRLTVL.

Here the CDR3 DNA reads TGTGCCAGCAGTCAGGGGGGGCCGGTAGATACGCAGTATTTT. This translates into CASSQGGPVDTQYF. The rearrangement links TRBV28 to TRBJ2-3; D may correspond to TRBD1 or TRBD2 (7 bases each). Germline V lookup: CDR1 MDHEN, CDR2 SYDVKM. V was cut by 5 bases and J by 5 bases, with 14 bases left in between. This CDR3 contains 14 residues.

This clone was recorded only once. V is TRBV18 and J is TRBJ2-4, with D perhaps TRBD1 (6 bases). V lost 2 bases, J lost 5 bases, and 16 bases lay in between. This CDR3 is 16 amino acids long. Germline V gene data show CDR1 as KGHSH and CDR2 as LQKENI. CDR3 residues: CASSPSPQGWENIQYF. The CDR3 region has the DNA TGTGCCAGCTCACCAAGCCCTCAGGGGTGGGAAAACATTCAGTACTTC.

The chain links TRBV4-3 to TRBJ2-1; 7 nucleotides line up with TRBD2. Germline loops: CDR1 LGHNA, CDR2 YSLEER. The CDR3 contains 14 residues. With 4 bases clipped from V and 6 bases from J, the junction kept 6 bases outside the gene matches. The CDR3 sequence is CASSRLAVSNEQFF. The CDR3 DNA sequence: TGCGCCAGCAGCCGGCTAGCGGTGAGCAATGAGCAGTTCTTC.

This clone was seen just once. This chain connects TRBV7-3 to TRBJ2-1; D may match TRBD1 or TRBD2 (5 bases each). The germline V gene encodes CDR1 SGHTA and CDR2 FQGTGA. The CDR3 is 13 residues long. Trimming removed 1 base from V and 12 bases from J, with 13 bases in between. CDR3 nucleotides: TGTGCCAGCAGCTTAAATTCGGGGCAGGGGCAGTTCTTC. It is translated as CASSLNSGQGQFF.

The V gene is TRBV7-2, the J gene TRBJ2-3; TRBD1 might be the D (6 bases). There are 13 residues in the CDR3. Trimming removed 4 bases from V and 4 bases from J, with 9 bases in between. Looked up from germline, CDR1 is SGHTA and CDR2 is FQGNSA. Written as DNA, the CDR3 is TGTGCCAGCAGCTCAGGGGATCCAGATACGCAGTATTTT. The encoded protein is CASSSGDPDTQYF.

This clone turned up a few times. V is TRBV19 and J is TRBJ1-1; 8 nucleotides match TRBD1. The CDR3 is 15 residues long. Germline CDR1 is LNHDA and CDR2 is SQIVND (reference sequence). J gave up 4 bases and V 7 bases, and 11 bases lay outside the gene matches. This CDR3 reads CASKPQWTGRTEAFF. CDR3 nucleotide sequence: TGTGCCAGTAAACCCCAATGGACAGGGCGCACTGAAGCTTTCTTT.

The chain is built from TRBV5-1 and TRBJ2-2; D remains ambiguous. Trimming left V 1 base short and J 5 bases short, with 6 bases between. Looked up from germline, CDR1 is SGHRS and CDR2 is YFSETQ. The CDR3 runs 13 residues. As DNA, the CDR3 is TGCGCCAGCAGCTTGCACGTAACCGGGGAGCTGTTTTTT. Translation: CASSLHVTGELFF. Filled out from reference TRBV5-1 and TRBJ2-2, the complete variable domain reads KAGVTQTPRYLIKTRGQQVTLSCSPISGHRSVSWYQQTPGQGLQFLFEYFSETQRNKGNFPGRFSGRQFSNSRSEMNVSTLELGDSALYLCASSLHVTGELFFGEGSRLTVL.

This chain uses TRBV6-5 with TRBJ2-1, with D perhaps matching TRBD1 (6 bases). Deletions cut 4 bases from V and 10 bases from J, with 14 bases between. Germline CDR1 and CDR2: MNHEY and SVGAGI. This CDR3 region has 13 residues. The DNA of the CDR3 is TGTGCCAGCAGTTTCGGGACATCGAGGGAGCAGTTCTTC. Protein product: CASSFGTSREQFF.